The T cell receptor (beta chain) under discussion was sequenced for a study of OX40 agonist ivuxolimab in advanced cancers. This table comes from immunoSEQ multiplex PCR, and its TCRdb copy is limited to in-frame clones, with some not included. The sample records approximately 77,000 clones, around 90% being singletons. The CDR3 has 16 amino acids. Per the germline V gene, CDR1 is SGHVS and CDR2 is FQNEAQ. The V end lost 2 bases, the J end lost 8 bases, and 19 bases lay between the germline ends. The sequencing used CD4+ or CD8+ T cells sorted from blood, collected in a trial of the OX40 agonist ivuxolimab. The sequence came from an adult with an advanced solid tumor such as melanoma, head and neck, liver or kidney cancer. The chain combines TRBV7-8 with TRBJ2-1; D possibly uses TRBD1 or TRBD2 (5 bases each). The CDR3 is CASSLSRGFKGDEQFF. CDR3 sequence (DNA): TGTGCCAGCAGCTTATCTCGGGGCTTCAAAGGGGATGAGCAGTTCTTC.